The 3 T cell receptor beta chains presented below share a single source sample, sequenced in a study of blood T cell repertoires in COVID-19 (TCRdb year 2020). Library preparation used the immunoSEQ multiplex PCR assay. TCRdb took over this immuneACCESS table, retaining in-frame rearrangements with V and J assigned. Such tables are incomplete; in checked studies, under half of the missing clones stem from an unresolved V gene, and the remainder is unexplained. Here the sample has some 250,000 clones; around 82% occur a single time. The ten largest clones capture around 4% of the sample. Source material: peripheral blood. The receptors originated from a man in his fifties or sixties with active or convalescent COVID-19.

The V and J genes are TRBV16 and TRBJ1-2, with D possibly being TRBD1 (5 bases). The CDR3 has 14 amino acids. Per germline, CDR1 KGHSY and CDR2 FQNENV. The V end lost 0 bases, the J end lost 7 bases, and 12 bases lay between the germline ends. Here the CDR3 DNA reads TGTGCCAGCAGCCAATCTACGGGGGGAAGTGGCTACACCTTC. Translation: CASSQSTGGSGYTF.

This chain's CDR3 is CATSDRGELAGGLKDTQYF. DNA of the CDR3: TGTGCCACCAGTGATCGCGGCGAACTAGCGGGGGGGCTGAAAGATACGCAGTATTTT. The gene calls are TRBV24-1 and TRBJ2-3, with 13 bases fitting TRBD2. Germline V lookup: CDR1 KGHDR, CDR2 SFDVKD. The CDR3 has 19 residues. Trimming at V came to 3 bases and at J to 5 bases, leaving 13 bases not matched to a gene.

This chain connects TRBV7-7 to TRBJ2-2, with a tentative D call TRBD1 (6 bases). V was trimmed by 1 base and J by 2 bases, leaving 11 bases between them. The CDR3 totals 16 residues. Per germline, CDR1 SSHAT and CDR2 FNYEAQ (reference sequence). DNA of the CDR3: TGTGCCAGCAGCTTAGTTCGGACAGTCAACACCGGGGAGCTGTTTTTT. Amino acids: CASSLVRTVNTGELFF.